One and the same sample provided the 27 T cell receptor beta chains below, sequenced in a study of T cells in Graves' hyperthyroidism and ophthalmopathy. Amplification of TCR beta CDR3 regions used RNA as the template. Primed by the HTBI set, a first-round RT-PCR was run on the TCR CDR3. TCRdb reprocessed the multiplex PCR reads via MiXCR and lists one record per CDR3 protein. The sample consists of hundreds of thousands of distinct CDR3 sequences, around 20% of them appearing once. Sequencing input: blood. Receptor source: a woman in her fifties or sixties with Graves' hyperthyroidism that later progressed to Graves' ophthalmopathy.

This clonotype was seen ten or more times. The rearrangement uses TRBV2 and TRBJ2-1; unclear D gene. The CDR3 has 15 residues. The V gene's germline CDR1 is SNHLY and CDR2 FYNNEI. V was cut by 6 bases and J by 0 bases, with 12 bases left in between. The CDR3, as DNA: TGTGCCAGCAGGAAGGACGGCCGCTCCTACAATGAGCAGTTCTTC. Protein: CASRKDGRSYNEQFF.

The CDR3 bases are TGCGCCAGCAGCTTGGCCTGGGGGGGAGGAATGAACACTGAAGCTTTCTTT. Protein sequence: CASSLAWGGGMNTEAFF. The chain is built from TRBV5-1 and TRBJ1-1, with D maybe TRBD1 (5 bases). The germline V gene has CDR1 SGHRS and CDR2 YFSETQ. Between the trimmed V and J ends, which lost 0 bases and 0 bases, there was a span of 15 bases. CDR3 length: 17 amino acids.

This clonotype came up a few times. V usage is TRBV19 and J usage is TRBJ1-5; maybe TRBD1 (6 bases). The V gene lost 7 bases and the J gene lost 0 bases, with 19 bases spanning the gap. There are 17 residues in the CDR3. The V gene's germline CDR1 is LNHDA and CDR2 SQIVND (reference sequence). The CDR3 nucleotides read TGTGCCAGTAACCCCGATTTGGGGGCGTATAGCAATCAGCCCCAGCATTTT. It translates to CASNPDLGAYSNQPQHF.

This clonotype was detected many times. The gene calls are TRBV5-1 and TRBJ2-7; 9 bases line up with TRBD1. Germline lookup yields CDR1 SGHRS and CDR2 YFSETQ. Trimming removed 5 bases from V and 3 bases from J; junction bases left unmatched: 9. The CDR3 is 15 amino acids. The DNA for the CDR3 is TGCGCCAGCAGAACCGGGACAGGGCGATTCTACGAGCAGTACTTC. Protein: CASRTGTGRFYEQYF.

This clonotype was seen a few times. CDR3 sequence: CSARDGDRTSYGYTF. The CDR3 bases are TGCAGTGCTAGAGATGGGGACAGGACCTCCTATGGCTACACCTTC. This rearrangement joins TRBV20-1 to TRBJ1-2, with 8 bases identical to TRBD1. V dropped 0 bases and J dropped 4; count of bases not matched to a gene: 7. Germline V gives CDR1 DFQATT, CDR2 SNEGSKA (reference sequence). The CDR3 loop spans 15 amino acids.

This clonotype showed up many times. The rearrangement links TRBV6-1 to TRBJ1-6; tentative D call: TRBD1 (6 bases). Per the germline V gene, CDR1 is MNHNS and CDR2 is SASEGT. The length of the CDR3 is 17 residues. Trimming removed 5 bases at V and 5 bases at J, with 19 bases between. CDR3 bases: TGTGCCAGCAGTTATGCAACAGGGCTCTCGGATAATTCACCCCTCCACTTT. It codes for CASSYATGLSDNSPLHF.

This clonotype showed up just a few times. The rearrangement links TRBV7-6 to TRBJ2-7; D is possibly TRBD1 or TRBD2 (6 bases each). The CDR3 extends over 15 amino acids. V was trimmed by 1 base and J by 3 bases, leaving 13 bases between them. Germline V gives CDR1 SGHVS, CDR2 FNYEAQ. CDR3 sequence: CASSLGDGGHYEQYF. Here the CDR3 DNA reads TGTGCCAGCAGCTTAGGGGACGGGGGCCACTACGAGCAGTACTTC.

This clonotype came up many times. The rearrangement links TRBV12-3 or TRBV12-4 to TRBJ1-6, with a possible D match to TRBD1 (6 bases). This CDR3 contains 22 residues. Trimming cost V 5 bases and J 4 bases, with 33 bases left between them. The CDR3 DNA is TGTGCCAGCAGTCCCCAGGCATTAACAGGGCACTCACCTAAAACTTATAATTCACCCCTCCACTTT. Protein product: CASSPQALTGHSPKTYNSPLHF.

The chain is built from TRBV9 and TRBJ1-2; D gene uncertain. The CDR3 loop spans 15 amino acids. The germline V gene has CDR1 SGDLS and CDR2 YYNGEE. Trimming removed 2 bases at V and 8 bases at J, with 19 bases between. CDR3 amino acids: CASSVRVGSREGYTF. The CDR3 bases are TGTGCCAGCAGCGTCCGGGTCGGGTCCAGAGAAGGCTACACCTTC.

The chain carries TRBV20-1 and TRBJ2-2; tentatively, D is TRBD1 (7 bases). Germline V gives CDR1 DFQATT, CDR2 SNEGSKA (reference sequence). The CDR3 covers 11 residues. CDR3 nucleotides: TGCGCGACAGGGAGGACCGGGGAGCTGTTTTTT. Residues: CATGRTGELFF.

The V and J genes are TRBV7-9 and TRBJ2-3, with 7 bases matching TRBD1. V lost 8 bases, J lost 2 bases, and 4 bases stayed unmatched. Looked up from germline, CDR1 is SEHNR and CDR2 is FQNEAQ (reference sequence). The CDR3 extends over 13 amino acids. Written as DNA, the CDR3 is TGTGCCAGCTTTGGACAGGCCACAGATACGCAGTATTTT. Translating it yields CASFGQATDTQYF.

This clonotype has only a few counts. This rearrangement joins TRBV29-1 to TRBJ1-1; the match to TRBD1 covers 7 bases. V dropped 8 bases and J dropped 1; count of bases not matched to a gene: 4. The CDR3 runs 12 residues. From germline, CDR1 is SQVTM and CDR2 ANQGSEA. CDR3 residues: CSTRGPNTEAFF. CDR3 nucleotides: TGCAGCACAAGGGGGCCGAACACTGAAGCTTTCTTT.

This clonotype was detected many times. The chain combines TRBV5-1 with TRBJ1-1; D may be TRBD1 (5 bases). Trimming took 0 bases from V and 5 from J, leaving 11 bases between them. CDR1 and CDR2 (germline): SGHRS, YFSETQ. The length of the CDR3 is 14 residues. In nucleotides, the CDR3 is TGCGCCAGCAGCTTGGAACCAGGGTGGACTGAAGCTTTCTTT. It is translated as CASSLEPGWTEAFF.

This clonotype has a count of ten or more. The rearrangement uses TRBV3-1 and TRBJ2-7; 9 positions agree with TRBD2. Germline loops: CDR1 LGHDT, CDR2 YNNKEL (reference sequence). J gave up 2 bases and V 2 bases, and 4 bases lay outside the gene matches. There are 15 residues in the CDR3. The CDR3 bases are TGTGCCAGCAGCCAAAGCGGGGGGCGGACCTACGAGCAGTACTTC. Its protein product is CASSQSGGRTYEQYF.

This clonotype was detected ten times or more. The gene calls are TRBV6-2 or TRBV6-3 and TRBJ2-5, with 7 bases fitting TRBD2. This CDR3 spans 14 amino acids. Germline CDR1 reads MNHEY; CDR2 reads SVGEGT. V dropped 6 bases and J dropped 7; count of bases not matched to a gene: 11. The chain's CDR3 is CASSPWDYGGTQYF. DNA of the CDR3: TGTGCCAGCAGCCCATGGGACTACGGCGGGACCCAGTACTTC.

This clonotype appeared many times. This chain uses TRBV4-2 with TRBJ1-1; TRBD1 matches 7 bases. The CDR3 is made up of 15 amino acids. CDR1 and CDR2 (germline): LGHNA, YNFKEQ. J lost 4 bases, V lost 0 bases, and 5 bases had no gene match. The CDR3 nucleotides are TGTGCCAGCAGCCAAGAAGTGGAGGGGGCCACTGAAGCTTTCTTT. Residues: CASSQEVEGATEAFF.

V usage is TRBV5-1 and J usage is TRBJ1-2, with 8 bases identical to TRBD1. V lost 2 bases, J lost 2 bases, and 2 bases stayed unmatched. From germline, CDR1 is SGHRS and CDR2 YFSETQ. The CDR3 sequence is 14 residues long. CDR3 in DNA: TGCGCCAGCAGCTTTACAGGGGGAAACTATGGCTACACCTTC. It translates to CASSFTGGNYGYTF. The full variable domain, in which reference TRBV5-1 and TRBJ1-2 provide the parts outside the CDR3, is KAGVTQTPRYLIKTRGQQVTLSCSPISGHRSVSWYQQTPGQGLQFLFEYFSETQRNKGNFPGRFSGRQFSNSRSEMNVSTLELGDSALYLCASSFTGGNYGYTFGSGTRLTVV.

This clonotype was found a few times. The chain uses TRBV27 and TRBJ1-4; D remains ambiguous. The CDR3 covers 16 residues. V lost 3 bases and J 0 bases, leaving 11 bases between the germline ends. Germline CDR1 reads MNHEY; CDR2 reads SMNVEV (reference sequence). In DNA, the CDR3 is TGTGCCAGCAGTTTGGCTACGCATGCAACTAATGAAAAACTGTTTTTT. Its translation is CASSLATHATNEKLFF.

This clonotype has more than one count but fewer than ten. The chain recombines TRBV10-3 with TRBJ1-2; 12 bases map to TRBD1. With V trimmed by 11 bases and J by 4 bases, 20 bases remained unmatched. The CDR3 has 18 amino acids. Germline V gives CDR1 ENHRY, CDR2 SYGVKD. This CDR3 reads CAALPGDRGPAWAYGYTF. For the CDR3, the DNA is TGTGCCGCCCTTCCCGGGGACAGGGGGCCCGCATGGGCCTATGGCTACACCTTC.

This clonotype was seen a handful of times. V and J are TRBV6-1 and TRBJ1-2; D not resolved. Trimming took off 2 bases at V and 4 bases at J, with 23 bases between the two ends. The CDR3 is 18 amino acids. The germline CDR1 and CDR2 sequences are MNHNS and SASEGT. The CDR3 DNA reads as TGTGCCAGCAGTGAATCGCCGCCGGGTGCCTGGGTCGGCTATGGCTACACCTTC. Its protein is CASSESPPGAWVGYGYTF.

The chain combines TRBV11-2 with TRBJ2-7, with 11 bases aligning to TRBD1. There are 16 residues in the CDR3. Losses at the gene ends were 5 bases for V and 4 bases for J; bases not matched to a gene: 10. CDR1 and CDR2 from the germline V gene are SGHAT and FQNNGV. DNA of the CDR3: TGTGCCAGCAGCATACACGGACAGGGGGCGCGGTACGAGCAGTACTTC. Protein sequence: CASSIHGQGARYEQYF.

The chain is built from TRBV6-6 and TRBJ1-3, with a tentative D call TRBD1 (5 bases). Germline assignment: CDR1 MNHNY and CDR2 SVGAGI (reference sequence). CDR3 length: 15 amino acids. Trimming took 2 bases from V and 0 from J, leaving 8 bases between them. The CDR3 loop is CASSYGTSSGNTIYF. The CDR3 nucleotides are TGTGCCAGCAGTTACGGGACTAGCTCTGGAAACACCATATATTTT.

This clonotype was seen ten or more times. The gene calls are TRBV7-6 and TRBJ1-5; 7 bases agree with TRBD1. This CDR3 is 15 amino acids long. With V trimmed by 3 bases and J by 6 bases, 8 bases remained unmatched. The germline V gene encodes CDR1 SGHVS and CDR2 FNYEAQ. CDR3 sequence: CASSFATGEGQPQHF. Here the CDR3 DNA reads TGTGCCAGCAGCTTCGCTACAGGGGAGGGTCAGCCCCAGCATTTT. The full variable domain, in which reference TRBV7-6 and TRBJ1-5 provide the parts outside the CDR3, is GAGVSQSPRYKVTKRGQDVALRCDPISGHVSLYWYRQALGQGPEFLTYFNYEAQQDKSGLPNDRFSAERPEGSISTLTIQRTEQRDSAMYRCASSFATGEGQPQHFGDGTRLSIL.

Points on this clonotype: Because the CDR3 is missing its conserved closing phenylalanine or tryptophan, this is likely a read error. V usage is TRBV27 and J usage is TRBJ1-1; perhaps TRBD1 as D (5 bases). The V gene's germline CDR1 is MNHEY and CDR2 SMNVEV (reference sequence). V was pared by 3 bases and J by 5 bases, with 16 bases between. CDR3 length equals 15 residues. CDR3: CASSFVPGAKTEAFS. The CDR3, as DNA: TGTGCCAGCAGTTTTGTACCCGGGGCCAAAACTGAAGCTTTCTCT.

A few counts support this clonotype. This rearrangement joins TRBV29-1 to TRBJ2-1; D remains unclear. Germline lookup yields CDR1 SQVTM and CDR2 ANQGSEA. The CDR3 runs 10 residues. The V gene lost 7 bases and the J gene lost 3 bases, with 4 bases spanning the gap. The CDR3 DNA follows: TGCAGCGCCGTCTACAATGAGCAGTTCTTC. This sequence encodes CSAVYNEQFF.

A note on this clonotype: A much larger clone lies one base from this, so it may be a read error. CDR3 sequence: CAGSLDRTVGTQYF. CDR3 DNA sequence: TGTGCCGGCAGCTTAGATAGGACGGTCGGTACGCAGTATTTT. The rearrangement joins TRBV11-2 to TRBJ2-3, with D unclear. The CDR3 sequence is 14 residues long. Germline V CDR1 and CDR2: SGHAT, FQNNGV.

Many counts were recorded for this clonotype. V is TRBV12-3 or TRBV12-4 and J is TRBJ1-1; D is uncertain. The CDR3 runs to 12 residues. Trimming cost V 5 bases and J 1 base, with 5 bases left between them. For the CDR3, the DNA is TGTGCCAGCAGTCGATGGAACACTGAAGCTTTCTTT. This codes for CASSRWNTEAFF.